This TCR beta chain was obtained from a study of PD-L1 blockade in urothelial cancer. CDR3 length: 15 residues. After removal of 3 bases from V and 1 base from J, the junction contained 3 bases not matched to a gene. CDR1 SGHDT and CDR2 YYEEEE come from the germline V gene. Only in-frame clones appear in the TCRdb table, and some are missing; sequencing was by immunoSEQ multiplex PCR. This table holds approximately 52,000 clones, roughly 80% found once. The chain couples TRBV5-6 to TRBJ1-1; 10 bases are shared with TRBD1. The receptor was isolated from a man in his 70s with urothelial cancer. Source: PBMCs, taken around atezolizumab (anti-PD-L1) treatment. The CDR3 region is CASSWGTGANTEAFF. The CDR3 DNA follows: TGTGCCAGCAGCTGGGGGACAGGGGCGAACACTGAAGCTTTCTTT.